Each of the 20 T cell receptor beta chains below was sequenced from the same sample in a study of shared clonotypes between healthy human individuals. Sequencing was performed with immunoSEQ multiplex PCR; in TCRdb, only in-frame clones are kept and a portion is missing. The data contain about 120,000 clones, roughly two thirds of them singletons. The sequenced sample consisted of memory CD8+ T cells sorted from blood. Stated subset: CD45RO+ cells pooled with CCR7-negative TemRA cells. These receptors were taken from a woman under 40 in good health.

This chain uses TRBV5-7 with TRBJ2-7, with D possibly matching TRBD2 (5 bases). TRBV5-7 is sorted into the ORF group, with uncertain function. This CDR3 region has 14 residues. The ends were cut back, 4 bases at V and 6 bases at J, with 17 bases in the middle. The CDR3 DNA reads as TGTGCCAGCAGCCCCGGAGATTTTCGGGGCGAGCAGTACTTC. Translation: CASSPGDFRGEQYF.

The rearrangement links TRBV18 to TRBJ1-1; D remains unclear. In germline, CDR1 is KGHSH, CDR2 LQKENI. V was shortened by 2 bases and J by 1 base, with 5 bases between the two germline ends. This CDR3 contains 13 residues. The CDR3 region is CASSPSGNTEAFF. Here the CDR3 DNA reads TGTGCCAGCTCACCAAGTGGGAACACTGAAGCTTTCTTT.

V and J are TRBV10-1 and TRBJ1-4; no definite D call. The CDR3 contains 14 residues. Trimming removed 8 bases at V and 2 bases at J, with 12 bases between. Germline V CDR1 and CDR2: WNHNN, SYGVQD (reference sequence). The CDR3 is CASGPSGTNEKLFF. The CDR3 coding sequence is TGCGCCAGCGGTCCATCGGGGACTAATGAAAAACTGTTTTTT.

The chain carries TRBV15 and TRBJ2-1; the D gene is possibly TRBD2 (7 bases). CDR3 size: 14 residues. Deletions cut 8 bases from V and 4 bases from J, with 15 bases between. Germline V gives CDR1 LNHNV, CDR2 YYDKDF (reference sequence). The CDR3 sequence: CATAGAGDYNEQFF. Here the CDR3 DNA reads TGTGCCACCGCGGGGGCGGGTGATTACAATGAGCAGTTCTTC. The full variable domain, its missing parts supplied by reference TRBV15 and TRBJ2-1, is DAMVIQNPRYQVTQFGKPVTLSCSQTLNHNVMYWYQQKSSQAPKLLFHYYDKDFNNEADTPDNFQSRRPNTSFCFLDIRSPGLGDTAMYLCATAGAGDYNEQFFGPGTRLTVL.

The chain uses TRBV5-1 and TRBJ2-3; D call uncertain. The CDR3 length is 12 residues. Germline loops: CDR1 SGHRS, CDR2 YFSETQ. The V and J ends lost 2 bases and 4 bases respectively, with 5 bases between them. CDR3 DNA: TGCGCCAGCAGCTTTCATCCAGATACGCAGTATTTT. This encodes CASSFHPDTQYF.

This sequence joins TRBV6-5 and TRBJ2-1; 12 bases fit TRBD2. Looked up from germline, CDR1 is MNHEY and CDR2 is SVGAGI. Trimming took 6 bases from V and 4 from J; bases not matched to a gene: 4. The CDR3 runs 15 residues. CDR3 bases: TGTGCCAGCAGCCGACTAGCGGGGGCTTACAATGAGCAGTTCTTC. Its protein is CASSRLAGAYNEQFF.

J is TRBJ1-5 and V is TRBV27, with D perhaps TRBD1 (5 bases). In germline, CDR1 is MNHEY, CDR2 SMNVEV (reference sequence). CDR3 length: 16 amino acids. V was pared by 5 bases and J by 4 bases, with 18 bases between. The CDR3 region is CASSGWLGLWNQPQHF. The CDR3 coding sequence is TGTGCCAGCAGTGGCTGGTTGGGGCTTTGGAATCAGCCCCAGCATTTT.

The chain couples TRBV7-8 to TRBJ2-3; D possibly corresponds to TRBD1 (5 bases). This CDR3 has 12 amino acids. V shed 3 bases and J shed 8 bases, with 9 bases lying between them. Germline assignment: CDR1 SGHVS and CDR2 FQNEAQ. In nucleotides, the CDR3 is TGTGCCAGCAGCTTTTTGCAGGGTACGCAGTATTTT. Residues: CASSFLQGTQYF. Using reference TRBV7-8 and TRBJ2-3 for the parts outside the CDR3, the full variable domain is GAGVSQSPRYKVAKRGQDVALRCDPISGHVSLFWYQQALGQGPEFLTYFQNEAQLDKSGLPSDRFFAERPEGSVSTLKIQRTQQEDSAVYLCASSFLQGTQYFGPGTRLTVL.

The chain joins TRBV5-6 to TRBJ1-2; D is uncertain. CDR1 and CDR2 from the germline V gene are SGHDT and YYEEEE. This CDR3 contains 15 residues. V was trimmed by 4 bases and J by 6 bases, leaving 19 bases between them. The CDR3 loop reads CASSAGWAGFNGYTF. For the CDR3, the DNA is TGTGCCAGCAGCGCCGGGTGGGCGGGTTTTAATGGCTACACCTTC.

The rearrangement links TRBV30 to TRBJ1-1; D gene uncertain. The CDR3 is made up of 15 amino acids. Germline CDR1 reads GTSNPN; CDR2 reads SVGIG (reference sequence). V was clipped by 2 bases and J by 3 bases, with 16 bases between them. CDR3 sequence: CAWSYSPLRYTEAFF. The CDR3 DNA follows: TGTGCCTGGAGTTACAGTCCTCTTCGTTACACTGAAGCTTTCTTT. Full variable domain (missing parts from reference TRBV30 and TRBJ1-1): SQTIHQWPATLVQPVGSPLSLECTVEGTSNPNLYWYRQAAGRGLQLLFYSVGIGQISSEVPQNLSASRPQDRQFILSSKKLLLSDSGFYLCAWSYSPLRYTEAFFGQGTRLTVV.

The chain carries TRBV10-3 and TRBJ2-7; D is possibly TRBD1 (5 bases). V dropped 6 bases and J dropped 0 bases, with 12 bases sitting between them. Germline values: CDR1 ENHRY, CDR2 SYGVKD. The CDR3 totals 14 residues. CDR3 loop: CAISGAGNSYEQYF. CDR3 DNA sequence: TGTGCCATCAGCGGAGCAGGGAACTCCTACGAGCAGTACTTC.

This chain connects TRBV5-4 to TRBJ2-3, with 8 nucleotides matching TRBD2. Germline values: CDR1 SGHNT, CDR2 YYREEE (reference sequence). V shed 2 bases and J 4 bases; nucleotides not matched to a gene: 6. CDR3 size: 15 residues. The CDR3 bases are TGTGCCAGCAGCTTTGGACTAGCCTCGGCAGATACGCAGTATTTT. It translates to CASSFGLASADTQYF. Complete variable domain (other parts from reference TRBV5-4 and TRBJ2-3): ETGVTQSPTHLIKTRGQQVTLRCSSQSGHNTVSWYQQALGQGPQFIFQYYREEENGRGNFPPRFSGLQFPNYSSELNVNALELDDSALYLCASSFGLASADTQYFGPGTRLTVL.

The rearrangement joins TRBV6-1 to TRBJ2-7, with D possibly matching TRBD2 (6 bases). The germline CDR1 and CDR2 sequences are MNHNS and SASEGT. CDR3 size: 14 residues. Trimming cost V 4 bases and J 3 bases, with 13 bases left between them. CDR3: CASSGWLAYYEQYF. The CDR3 DNA follows: TGTGCCAGCAGTGGGTGGCTAGCGTACTACGAGCAGTACTTC.

This chain joins TRBV25-1 and TRBJ2-7; TRBD2 matches 12 bases. The junction had 9 bases not matched to a gene; V was cut back by 2 bases and J by 1 base. The CDR3 extends over 18 amino acids. CDR1 is MGHDK and CDR2 is SYGVNS in the germline V gene. The CDR3 coding sequence is TGTGCCAGCAGTGAAGGTGTGACTAGCGGGAGAAAGTCCTACGAGCAGTACTTC. Translation gives CASSEGVTSGRKSYEQYF.

The chain carries TRBV16 and TRBJ1-5, with D tentatively TRBD1 (5 bases). Per germline, CDR1 KGHSY and CDR2 FQNENV. The CDR3 loop spans 14 amino acids. Trimming cost V 0 bases and J 3 bases, with 6 bases left between them. The CDR3 protein is CASSQSGTNQPQHF. CDR3 in DNA: TGTGCCAGCAGCCAATCGGGGACCAATCAGCCCCAGCATTTT.

V usage is TRBV2 and J usage is TRBJ2-6, with 8 bases matching TRBD2. This CDR3 contains 18 residues. CDR1 and CDR2 (germline): SNHLY, FYNNEI. Trimming removed 6 bases from V and 0 bases from J; junction bases left unmatched: 10. CDR3 loop: CASRALAGGTSGANVLTF. DNA for the CDR3: TGTGCCAGCAGGGCCTTGGCGGGAGGCACCTCTGGGGCCAACGTCCTGACTTTC. The whole variable domain, remainder taken from reference TRBV2 and TRBJ2-6, is EPEVTQTPSHQVTQMGQEVILRCVPISNHLYFYWYRQILGQKVEFLVSFYNNEISEKSEIFDDQFSVERPDGSNFTLKIRSTKLEDSAMYFCASRALAGGTSGANVLTFGAGSRLTVL.

The V call is TRBV28, the J call TRBJ1-5; 8 nucleotides line up with TRBD1. Germline assignment: CDR1 MDHEN and CDR2 SYDVKM. V was clipped by 6 bases and J by 0 bases; unmatched bases: 4. The length of the CDR3 is 15 residues. The CDR3 protein is CASSNRGVSNQPQHF. The CDR3, as DNA: TGTGCCAGCAGCAACAGGGGGGTTAGCAATCAGCCCCAGCATTTT.

The rearrangement uses TRBV28 and TRBJ2-7; TRBD1 agrees at 10 bases. Germline V gene lookup returns CDR1 MDHEN and CDR2 SYDVKM. CDR3 size: 14 residues. The J segment lost 5 bases and the V segment lost 5 bases, leaving 6 bases of the junction unmatched. The CDR3: CASSTRQGANEQYF. In DNA form, the CDR3 reads TGTGCCAGCAGTACCCGACAGGGGGCAAACGAGCAGTACTTC.

V is TRBV27 and J is TRBJ2-7; no firm D call. The CDR3 totals 13 residues. Trimming left V 3 bases short and J 3 bases short, with 9 bases between. Germline V lookup: CDR1 MNHEY, CDR2 SMNVEV (reference sequence). DNA of the CDR3: TGTGCCAGCAGTTTCCTGGGTCACTACGAGCAGTACTTC. It codes for CASSFLGHYEQYF.

The V and J genes are TRBV19 and TRBJ2-1, with 10 bases that match TRBD2. Germline loops: CDR1 LNHDA, CDR2 SQIVND (reference sequence). V lost 6 bases, J lost 4 bases, and 0 bases stayed unmatched. The CDR3 contains 13 residues. CDR3 loop: CASRLAGYNEQFF. The CDR3 DNA reads as TGTGCCAGTAGACTAGCGGGATACAATGAGCAGTTCTTC.